The rows below give T cell receptor beta chains drawn from one sample of a study of T cells expressing NK-cell markers. No DNA is given; TCRdb re-called the 5' RACE reads and lists each CDR3 protein once. This sample's table reports 350,000 to 400,000 distinct CDR3 sequences. Sequencing used blood T cells: a sorted CD56 or NKG2C T cell subset, CD4+ or CD8+ T cells, or bulk PBMC T cells (not recorded which). Every receptor here comes from a woman between 45 and 60 years old in good health. The CDR3 runs from the conserved cysteine through the conserved F or W. The order of the fields is J gene, V gene, CDR3 protein.

J gene: TRBJ2-2; V gene: TRBV27; CDR3 protein: CASSWLAGAGELFF
J gene: TRBJ2-1; V gene: TRBV21-1; CDR3 protein: CAISGTPLPSYNEQFF
J gene: TRBJ2-1; V gene: TRBV12-3/TRBV12-4; CDR3 protein: CASKLSLAGEGNEQFF
J gene: TRBJ1-5; V gene: TRBV28; CDR3 protein: CASSLGRGPNQPQHF
J gene: TRBJ2-1; V gene: TRBV15; CDR3 protein: CATSRDWLVYNEQFF
J gene: TRBJ2-3; V gene: TRBV20-1; CDR3 protein: CSAGSQAFSTDTQYF
J gene: TRBJ2-5; V gene: TRBV20-1; CDR3 protein: CSARGLAVGTQYF
J gene: TRBJ2-7; V gene: TRBV12-3/TRBV12-4; CDR3 protein: CASSPGVGSEQYF
J gene: TRBJ2-5; V gene: TRBV5-1; CDR3 protein: CASSEGSRDQETQYF
J gene: TRBJ2-5; V gene: TRBV20-1; CDR3 protein: CSAMVAETQYF
J gene: TRBJ2-3; V gene: TRBV20-1; CDR3 protein: CSAQPGTAGTDTQYF
J gene: TRBJ2-1; V gene: TRBV21-1; CDR3 protein: CASSTGGSGRAGCVEQFF
J gene: TRBJ2-3; V gene: TRBV14; CDR3 protein: CASSQVGRNTDTQYF
J gene: TRBJ2-1; V gene: TRBV5-5; CDR3 protein: CASSPLAGHDEQFF
J gene: TRBJ1-1; V gene: TRBV6-5; CDR3 protein: CACIGRSEAFF
J gene: TRBJ1-5; V gene: TRBV20-1; CDR3 protein: CSASGTGPNQPQHF
J gene: TRBJ2-1; V gene: TRBV6-4; CDR3 protein: CASSEPDSNEQFF
J gene: TRBJ2-1; V gene: TRBV15; CDR3 protein: CATSRENLAGAGIEQFF
J gene: TRBJ2-5; V gene: TRBV20-1; CDR3 protein: CSATRTSGSIGETQYF
J gene: TRBJ1-2; V gene: TRBV12-3/TRBV12-4; CDR3 protein: CASMGPTDRDHTF
J gene: TRBJ1-2; V gene: TRBV9; CDR3 protein: CASSVGPDNKEGYTF
J gene: TRBJ2-5; V gene: TRBV29-1; CDR3 protein: CSVESGQGIQETQYF
J gene: TRBJ2-3; V gene: TRBV18; CDR3 protein: CASSDGAGLPTDTQYF
J gene: TRBJ2-1; V gene: TRBV7-3; CDR3 protein: CASSPRGGLTMGEQFF
J gene: TRBJ2-3; V gene: TRBV10-3; CDR3 protein: CAIRLTDTQYF
J gene: TRBJ1-2; V gene: TRBV29-1; CDR3 protein: CSVDQGLGGYTF
J gene: TRBJ1-5; V gene: TRBV6-6; CDR3 protein: CATRSEEVHSNQPQHF
J gene: TRBJ2-1; V gene: TRBV6-6; CDR3 protein: CASSYPPGEREYEQFF
J gene: TRBJ2-5; V gene: TRBV20-1; CDR3 protein: CSARPLAILGETQYF
J gene: TRBJ2-7; V gene: TRBV9; CDR3 protein: CASSSQVGGAYEQYF
J gene: TRBJ2-7; V gene: TRBV20-1; CDR3 protein: CSATTASYEQYF
J gene: TRBJ1-2; V gene: TRBV15; CDR3 protein: CATSRDFSGQGANGYTF
J gene: TRBJ1-3; V gene: TRBV20-1; CDR3 protein: CSARGLRDVEGNTIYF
J gene: TRBJ2-6; V gene: TRBV19; CDR3 protein: CASWASSGANVLTF
J gene: TRBJ2-1; V gene: TRBV12-3/TRBV12-4; CDR3 protein: CASSFWAGNYNEQFF
J gene: TRBJ2-1; V gene: TRBV6-5; CDR3 protein: CASSYSSSGSVNEQFF
J gene: TRBJ2-3; V gene: TRBV20-1; CDR3 protein: CSAGQTLLSNTQYF
J gene: TRBJ2-1; V gene: TRBV20-1; CDR3 protein: CSARDHPAGRNEQFF
J gene: TRBJ1-2; V gene: TRBV25-1; CDR3 protein: CASSAERAVGYTF
J gene: TRBJ1-1; V gene: TRBV28; CDR3 protein: CASSLVQGVMDTEAFF
J gene: TRBJ2-5; V gene: TRBV11-2; CDR3 protein: CASSRGLGAKETQYF
J gene: TRBJ2-3; V gene: TRBV5-5; CDR3 protein: CASSPVTDTQYF
J gene: TRBJ2-1; V gene: TRBV20-1; CDR3 protein: CSARDIGGREQFF
J gene: TRBJ2-1; V gene: TRBV30; CDR3 protein: CAWWMGSYNEQFF
J gene: TRBJ1-5; V gene: TRBV18; CDR3 protein: CASSPPGGNQPQHF
J gene: TRBJ2-5; V gene: TRBV12-3/TRBV12-4; CDR3 protein: CASRRSRASMAQETQYF
J gene: TRBJ2-1; V gene: TRBV4-1; CDR3 protein: CASSQRTSGDYYNEQFF
J gene: TRBJ2-2; V gene: TRBV11-2; CDR3 protein: CASSFPTSGRAANTGELFF